Below, one T cell receptor beta chain is given with its context. Germline CDR1 is LGHDT and CDR2 is YNNKEL (reference sequence). The length of the CDR3 is 18 residues. The V gene end was trimmed by 1 base and the J gene end by 2 bases; junction bases not matched to a gene: 8. This specimen comes from a study of blood T cell repertoires in COVID-19. Study details: Samples representing acute and convalescent COVID-19 were sourced from the United States, Italy and Spain. T cells, B-cell-depleted T cells, or PBMCs supplied cDNA or gDNA.

In the original processing: Cell counts per sample came from amplifying reference gene primers. The repertoire was sequenced with immunoSEQ multiplex PCR; TCRdb's copy has only in-frame clones and lacks some. V, J and clone size are taken as reported in that table, and D and trimming were inferred from the DNA itself. The sample has under 250,000 clones; approximately 83% are singletons. Sequencing was done on a sample of peripheral blood. The source of this sequence is a man over 45 with active or convalescent COVID-19. The J gene is TRBJ1-4, the V gene TRBV3-1 (or the pseudogene TRBV3-2); 9 bases are a match to TRBD1. The CDR3 DNA reads TGTGCCAGCAGCCAAGGCGGGACAGGGCTCTTCACTAATGAAAAACTGTTTTTT. This codes for CASSQGGTGLFTNEKLFF.